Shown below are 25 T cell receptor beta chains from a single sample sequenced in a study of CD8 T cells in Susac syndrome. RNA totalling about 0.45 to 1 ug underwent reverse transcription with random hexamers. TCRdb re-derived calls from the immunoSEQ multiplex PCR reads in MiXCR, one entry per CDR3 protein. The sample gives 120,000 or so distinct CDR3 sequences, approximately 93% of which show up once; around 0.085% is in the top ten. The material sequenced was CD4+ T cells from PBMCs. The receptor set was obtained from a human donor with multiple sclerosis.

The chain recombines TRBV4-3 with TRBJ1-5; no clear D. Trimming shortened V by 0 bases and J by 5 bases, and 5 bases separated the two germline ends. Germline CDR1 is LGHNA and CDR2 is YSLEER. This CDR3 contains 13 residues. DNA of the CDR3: TGCGCCAGCAGCCAAGACCAGTATCAGCCCCAGCATTTT. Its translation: CASSQDQYQPQHF.

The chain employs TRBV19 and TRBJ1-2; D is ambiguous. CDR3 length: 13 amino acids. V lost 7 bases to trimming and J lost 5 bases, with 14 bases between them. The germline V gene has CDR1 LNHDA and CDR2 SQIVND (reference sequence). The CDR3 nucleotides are TGTGCCAGTACTACAGCGAAACCTTATGGCTACACCTTC. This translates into CASTTAKPYGYTF.

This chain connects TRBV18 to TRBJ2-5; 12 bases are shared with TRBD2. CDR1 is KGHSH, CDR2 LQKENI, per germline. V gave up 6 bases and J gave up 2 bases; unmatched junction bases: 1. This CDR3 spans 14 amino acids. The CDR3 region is CASSGLAGQETQYF. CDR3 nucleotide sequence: TGTGCCAGCTCTGGACTAGCGGGGCAAGAGACCCAGTACTTC.

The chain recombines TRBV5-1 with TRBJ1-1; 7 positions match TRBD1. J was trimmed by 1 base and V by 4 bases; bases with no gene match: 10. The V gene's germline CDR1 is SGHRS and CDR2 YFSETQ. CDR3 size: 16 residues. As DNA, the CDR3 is TGCGCCAGCAGCCCCGAGGGGGCCTACTCGAACACTGAAGCTTTCTTT. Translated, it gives CASSPEGAYSNTEAFF.

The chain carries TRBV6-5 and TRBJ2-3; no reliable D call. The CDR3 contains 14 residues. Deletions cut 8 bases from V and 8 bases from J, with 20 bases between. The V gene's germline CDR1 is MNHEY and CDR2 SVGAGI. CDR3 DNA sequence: TGTGCCAGCGCCCCAGGAAGCACGTCTGTTACGCAGTATTTT. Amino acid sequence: CASAPGSTSVTQYF.

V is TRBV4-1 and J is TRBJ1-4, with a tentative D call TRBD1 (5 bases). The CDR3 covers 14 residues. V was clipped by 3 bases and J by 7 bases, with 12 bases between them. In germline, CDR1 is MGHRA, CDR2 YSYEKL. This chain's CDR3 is CASSQGGSGEKLFF. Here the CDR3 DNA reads TGCGCCAGCAGCCAGGGGGGGAGTGGTGAAAAACTGTTTTTT.

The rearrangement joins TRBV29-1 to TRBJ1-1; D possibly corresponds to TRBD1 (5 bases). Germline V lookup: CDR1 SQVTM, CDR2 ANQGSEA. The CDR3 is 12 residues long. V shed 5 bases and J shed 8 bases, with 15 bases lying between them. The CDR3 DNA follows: TGCAGCGTTCATATCAGGGTCTCGGAAGCTTTCTTT. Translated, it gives CSVHIRVSEAFF.

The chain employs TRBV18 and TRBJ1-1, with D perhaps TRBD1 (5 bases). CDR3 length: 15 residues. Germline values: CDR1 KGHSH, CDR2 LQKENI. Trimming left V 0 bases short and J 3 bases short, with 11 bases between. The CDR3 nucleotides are TGTGCCAGCTCACCACCGAGGGGCCCGGACACTGAAGCTTTCTTT. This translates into CASSPPRGPDTEAFF. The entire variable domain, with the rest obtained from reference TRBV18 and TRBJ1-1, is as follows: NAGVMQNPRHLVRRRGQEARLRCSPMKGHSHVYWYRQLPEEGLKFMVYLQKENIIDESGMPKERFSAEFPKEGPSILRIQQVVRGDSAAYFCASSPPRGPDTEAFFGQGTRLTVV.

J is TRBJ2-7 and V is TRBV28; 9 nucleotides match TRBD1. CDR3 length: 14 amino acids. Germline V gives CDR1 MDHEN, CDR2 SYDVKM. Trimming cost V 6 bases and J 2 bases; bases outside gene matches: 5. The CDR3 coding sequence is TGTGCCAGCAGAGGACAGGGGTCGACCTACGAGCAGTACTTC. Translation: CASRGQGSTYEQYF.

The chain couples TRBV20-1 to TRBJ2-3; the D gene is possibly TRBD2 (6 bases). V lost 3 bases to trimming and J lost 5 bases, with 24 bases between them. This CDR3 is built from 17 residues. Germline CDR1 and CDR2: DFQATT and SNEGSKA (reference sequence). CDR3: CSASVGTHPSGGDTQYF. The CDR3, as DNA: TGCAGTGCTAGCGTAGGGACTCATCCTTCCGGGGGAGATACGCAGTATTTT.

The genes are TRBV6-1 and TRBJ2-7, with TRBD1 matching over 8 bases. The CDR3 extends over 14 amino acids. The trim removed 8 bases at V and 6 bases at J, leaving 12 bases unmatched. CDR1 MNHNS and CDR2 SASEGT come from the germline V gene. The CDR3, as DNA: TGTGCCAGCCACCCGACAGGGGAAAGGGGCGAGCAGTACTTC. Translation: CASHPTGERGEQYF.

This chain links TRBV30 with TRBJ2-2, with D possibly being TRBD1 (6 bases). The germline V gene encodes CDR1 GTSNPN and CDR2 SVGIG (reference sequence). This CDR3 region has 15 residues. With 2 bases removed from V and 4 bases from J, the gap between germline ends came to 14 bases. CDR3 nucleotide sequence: TGTGCCTGGAGTTTCCTAACAGGGACCACCGGGGAGCTGTTTTTT. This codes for CAWSFLTGTTGELFF.

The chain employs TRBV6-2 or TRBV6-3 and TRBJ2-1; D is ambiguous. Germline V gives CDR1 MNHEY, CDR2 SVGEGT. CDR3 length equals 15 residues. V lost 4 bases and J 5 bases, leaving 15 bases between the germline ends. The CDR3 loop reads CASSSTHPIHNEQFF. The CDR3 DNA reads TGTGCCAGCAGTTCCACACACCCGATCCACAATGAGCAGTTCTTC.

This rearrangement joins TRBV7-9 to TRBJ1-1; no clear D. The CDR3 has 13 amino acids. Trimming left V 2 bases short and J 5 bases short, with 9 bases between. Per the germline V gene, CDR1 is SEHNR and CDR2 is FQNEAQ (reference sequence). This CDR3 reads CASSLLGRTEAFF. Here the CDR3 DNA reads TGTGCCAGCAGCTTACTTGGGAGGACTGAAGCTTTCTTT.

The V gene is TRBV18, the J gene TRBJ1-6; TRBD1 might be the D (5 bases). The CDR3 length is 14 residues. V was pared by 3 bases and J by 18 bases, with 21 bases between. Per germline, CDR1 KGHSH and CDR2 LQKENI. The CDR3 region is CASSPDKAGSGPHF. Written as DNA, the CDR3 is TGTGCCAGCTCACCGGACAAGGCCGGGTCGGGGCCCCACTTT. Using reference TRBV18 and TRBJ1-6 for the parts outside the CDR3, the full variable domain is NAGVMQNPRHLVRRRGQEARLRCSPMKGHSHVYWYRQLPEEGLKFMVYLQKENIIDESGMPKERFSAEFPKEGPSILRIQQVVRGDSAAYFCASSPDKAGSGPHFGNGTRLTVT.

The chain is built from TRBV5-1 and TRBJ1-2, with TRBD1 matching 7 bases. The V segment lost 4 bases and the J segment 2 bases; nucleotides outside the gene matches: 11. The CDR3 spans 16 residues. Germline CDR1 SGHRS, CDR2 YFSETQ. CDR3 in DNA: TGCGCCAGCAGCCGAAAGACAGGGATCGACAACTATGGCTACACCTTC. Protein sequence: CASSRKTGIDNYGYTF. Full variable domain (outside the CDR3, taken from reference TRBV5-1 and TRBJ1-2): KAGVTQTPRYLIKTRGQQVTLSCSPISGHRSVSWYQQTPGQGLQFLFEYFSETQRNKGNFPGRFSGRQFSNSRSEMNVSTLELGDSALYLCASSRKTGIDNYGYTFGSGTRLTVV.

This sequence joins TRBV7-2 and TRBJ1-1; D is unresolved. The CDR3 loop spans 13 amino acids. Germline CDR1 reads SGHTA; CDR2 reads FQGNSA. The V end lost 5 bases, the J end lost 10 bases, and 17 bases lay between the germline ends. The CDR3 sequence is CASSPRGGRAAFF. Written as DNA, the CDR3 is TGTGCCAGCAGCCCCCGTGGAGGGAGGGCAGCTTTCTTT.

The CDR3 is CSATTGFEQYF. CDR3 nucleotide sequence: TGCAGTGCCACGACAGGTTTCGAGCAGTACTTC. The chain employs TRBV20-1 and TRBJ2-7, with D maybe TRBD1 (6 bases). The CDR3 length is 11 residues. From germline, CDR1 is DFQATT and CDR2 SNEGSKA (reference sequence). The V gene lost 6 bases and the J gene lost 6 bases, with 12 bases spanning the gap.

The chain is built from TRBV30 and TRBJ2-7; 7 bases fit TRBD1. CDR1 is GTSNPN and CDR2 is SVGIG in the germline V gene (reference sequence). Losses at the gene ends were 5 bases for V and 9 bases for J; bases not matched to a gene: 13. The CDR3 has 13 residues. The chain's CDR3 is CAWVSKDRDRQYF. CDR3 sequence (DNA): TGTGCCTGGGTCAGTAAAGACAGGGACCGGCAGTACTTC.

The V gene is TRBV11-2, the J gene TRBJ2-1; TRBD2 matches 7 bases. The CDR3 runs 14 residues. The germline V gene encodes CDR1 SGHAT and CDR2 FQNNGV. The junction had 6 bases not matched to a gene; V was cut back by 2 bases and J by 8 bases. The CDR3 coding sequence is TGTGCCAGCAGCTTAAACCCTAGCGGAGATGAGCAGTTCTTC. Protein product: CASSLNPSGDEQFF. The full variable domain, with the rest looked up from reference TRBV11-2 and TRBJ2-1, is EAGVAQSPRYKIIEKRQSVAFWCNPISGHATLYWYQQILGQGPKLLIQFQNNGVVDDSQLPKDRFSAERLKGVDSTLKIQPAKLEDSAVYLCASSLNPSGDEQFFGPGTRLTVL.

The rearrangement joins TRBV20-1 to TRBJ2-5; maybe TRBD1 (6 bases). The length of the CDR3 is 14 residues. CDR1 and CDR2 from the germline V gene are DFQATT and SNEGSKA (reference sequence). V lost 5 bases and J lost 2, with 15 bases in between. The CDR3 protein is CSAPRGIGQETQYF. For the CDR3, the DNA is TGCAGTGCTCCAAGGGGGATAGGGCAAGAGACCCAGTACTTC.

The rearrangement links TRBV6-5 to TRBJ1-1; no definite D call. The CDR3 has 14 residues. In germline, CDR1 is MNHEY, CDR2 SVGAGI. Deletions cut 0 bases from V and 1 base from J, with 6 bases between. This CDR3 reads CASSYSRGNTEAFF. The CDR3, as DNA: TGTGCCAGCAGTTACTCGAGAGGGAACACTGAAGCTTTCTTT.

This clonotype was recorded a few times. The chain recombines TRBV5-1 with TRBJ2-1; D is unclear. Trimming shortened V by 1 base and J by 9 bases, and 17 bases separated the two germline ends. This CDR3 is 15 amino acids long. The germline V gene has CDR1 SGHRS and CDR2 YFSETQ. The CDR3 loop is CASSLSAEALAEQFF. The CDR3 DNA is TGCGCCAGCAGCTTGAGTGCAGAGGCCTTAGCTGAGCAGTTCTTC.

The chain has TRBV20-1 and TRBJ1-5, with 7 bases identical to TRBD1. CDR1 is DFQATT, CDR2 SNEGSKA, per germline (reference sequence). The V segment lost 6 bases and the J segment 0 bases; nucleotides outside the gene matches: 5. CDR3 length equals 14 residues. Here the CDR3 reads CSAGTDYSNQPQHF. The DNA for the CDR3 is TGCAGTGCCGGGACAGACTATAGCAATCAGCCCCAGCATTTT.

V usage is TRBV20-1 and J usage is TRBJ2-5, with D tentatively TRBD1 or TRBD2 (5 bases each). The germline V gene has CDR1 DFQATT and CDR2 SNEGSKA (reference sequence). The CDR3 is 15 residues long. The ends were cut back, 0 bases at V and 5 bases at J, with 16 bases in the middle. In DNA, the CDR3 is TGCAGTGCTAGAGATGTGACAAAGTGGGGGGAGACCCAGTACTTC. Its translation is CSARDVTKWGETQYF.